One T cell receptor (beta chain) is described in this entry. Which antigen it targets is not known. Base-call qualities are not available, and no considerably larger clone is one nucleotide away. The immunoSEQ assay used for TCR sequencing gave the T-cell fraction in both tumor and uninvolved lung tissue. The study's processing was this. For survival analysis, patients were divided into high (upper tertile) and low (lower two tertiles) T-cell fraction groups, which were compared by log-rank test. A signed-rank test was used to test paired tumor versus uninvolved lung differences in T-cell fraction. Imported from immuneACCESS, the table was reduced by TCRdb to in-frame sequences with V and J called. These copies leave out some clones; in studies compared against another copy, an unresolved V gene accounts for under half, and the cause of the remainder is not known. V and J calls and clone size are as listed in that table; D and trimming were resolved from the DNA. This sample lists about 16,000 clones; under 80% were detected once. The ten most abundant clones make up 6% to 7% of the sample.

This sample is drawn from a study of tumor-infiltrating lymphocytes in localized non-small cell lung cancer (dated by TCRdb to the early 2020s). For the study in its entirety: The cohort covered several histologies, both smokers and never-smokers, and patients whose samples were collected after neoadjuvant chemotherapy. Resected tumor tissue and uninvolved lung tissue described as non-adjacent to the tumor were contributed by each patient, with both tissues obtained from the same patient. Alongside flow cytometry, multiplex immunofluorescence, RNA-seq, exome sequencing and proteomics, TCR sequencing was applied to the same patients as one of several integrated assays. In total, the ICON cohort was made up of 150 or so surgical patients who had localized non-small cell lung cancer and whose tumors were resected. For 45 to 70 patients, immunoSEQ T-cell fraction was compared between paired tumor and uninvolved lung.

General findings and caveats noted by the study authors: No association of tumor T-cell fraction from TCR sequencing with recurrence-free survival was found (p = 0.61). Because different assays used different pieces of the same tissue, intratumor heterogeneity could not be separated from technical variation. No difference in TCR-derived T-cell fraction was observed between the flow cytometry-defined immunotypes IM1 (good prognosis) and IM2 (poor prognosis). In line with immunofluorescence CD3 counts, TCRbeta sequencing supported higher T cell infiltration in tumors compared with uninvolved lung tissue. Assay coverage varied across patients depending on available tissue quantity, so only a subset of the cohort had TCR sequencing.

The V and J ends are trimmed by 3 bases and 0 bases, leaving 9 bases between them. The CDR3, cysteine through phenylalanine, is 13 amino acids long. Only CDR3 DNA is held: 39 bases, read in frame from base 1. The germline V gene (reference sequence) yields GTSNPN for CDR1 and SVGIG for CDR2. ICON enrollment began in early 2016, and the last patient was enrolled in late 2018. From a subcohort of 76 patients, fresh tumor and matched uninvolved tissue were collected for in-depth immune analyses, including TCR sequencing. TCR sequencing was performed on DNA isolated from bulk tissue, without cell sorting.

This chain is built from TRBV30 and TRBJ2-7; confidence is insufficient to name the D gene. Source material: lung tumor tissue. The clonotype comes from a human donor with non-small cell lung cancer. CDR3 loop: CAWRGQSSYEQYF. The nucleotide sequence reads TGTGCCTGGAGAGGGCAGTCCTCCTACGAGCAGTACTTC.